This record concerns one T cell receptor (beta chain) sequence. Everyone who took part was roughly 18 to 89 years old, and they came from fewer than 25 US areas. This entry belongs to a study of blood T cell repertoires in COVID-19. Whole-study context: PBMCs, B-cell-depleted T cells, or T cells were the source of the cDNA or gDNA that made up the material.

Sequencing used immunoSEQ multiplex PCR; TCRdb keeps in-frame clones, though not all of them. The table records more than 400,000 clones, 90% of them present only once. Germline CDR1 is ENHRY and CDR2 is SYGVKD. The trim removed 7 bases at V and 1 base at J, leaving 3 bases unmatched. This CDR3 has 13 amino acids. Material: PBMCs or T cells enriched from blood (not recorded which). V gene TRBV10-3 combines with J gene TRBJ1-1, with 7 nucleotides matching TRBD1. This receptor was identified in a man aged 18 to 29 who had recovered from COVID-19. The CDR3 protein is CAITRDRNTEAFF. As DNA, the CDR3 is TGTGCCATCACACGGGACAGGAACACTGAAGCTTTCTTT.